These 8 T cell receptor beta chains originate from one sample sequenced in a study of Ad26.COV2.S vaccination and SARS-CoV-2 variants. Assay used: immunoSEQ multiplex PCR; TCRdb lists only in-frame clones, some missing. The table shows 85,000 to 95,000 clones, with less than 85% occurring only once. This specimen was peripheral blood, taken after recovery from COVID-19. These receptors were collected from a human donor who had recovered from COVID-19.

V and J are TRBV28 and TRBJ2-3; D not certain. Germline V gene data show CDR1 as MDHEN and CDR2 as SYDVKM. This CDR3 has 15 amino acids. V lost 4 bases and J lost 0, with 11 bases in between. In DNA, the CDR3 is TGTGCCAGCAGTTGGGTGGAGCCTAGCACAGATACGCAGTATTTT. Translation gives CASSWVEPSTDTQYF. Complete variable domain (other parts from reference TRBV28 and TRBJ2-3): DVKVTQSSRYLVKRTGEKVFLECVQDMDHENMFWYRQDPGLGLRLIYFSYDVKMKEKGDIPEGYSVSREKKERFSLILESASTNQTSMYLCASSWVEPSTDTQYFGPGTRLTVL.

The gene calls are TRBV27 and TRBJ1-1; D may be TRBD1 (5 bases). CDR3 length: 14 residues. The V end lost 1 base, the J end lost 5 bases, and 11 bases lay between the germline ends. Germline-derived CDR1 and CDR2 are MNHEY and SMNVEV (reference sequence). Written as DNA, the CDR3 is TGTGCCAGCAGTTTATGGGGGGGAGGTACTGAAGCTTTCTTT. Its translation is CASSLWGGGTEAFF.

This CDR3 reads CASSTTFGLADSYEQYF. The DNA of the CDR3 is TGTGCCAGCAGCACAACCTTCGGACTAGCGGACTCCTACGAGCAGTACTTC. J is TRBJ2-7 and V is TRBV28; 10 bases agree with TRBD2. CDR3 length equals 17 residues. Germline assignment: CDR1 MDHEN and CDR2 SYDVKM. With 6 bases clipped from V and 0 bases from J, the junction kept 11 bases outside the gene matches. The variable domain in full, completed from reference TRBV28 and TRBJ2-7, reads DVKVTQSSRYLVKRTGEKVFLECVQDMDHENMFWYRQDPGLGLRLIYFSYDVKMKEKGDIPEGYSVSREKKERFSLILESASTNQTSMYLCASSTTFGLADSYEQYFGPGTRLTVT.

The chain carries TRBV18 and TRBJ2-1; 10 nucleotides align to TRBD1. This CDR3 has 16 amino acids. CDR1 is KGHSH and CDR2 is LQKENI in the germline V gene. V shed 5 bases, J shed 6 bases, and the junction held 10 bases outside the gene matches. The CDR3 reads CASSDLPGTGVNEQFF. The CDR3 DNA is TGTGCCAGCTCAGATCTTCCCGGGACAGGGGTCAATGAGCAGTTCTTC.

The chain is built from TRBV5-1 and TRBJ1-2; TRBD1 matches at 9 bases. The CDR3 runs 14 residues. The germline CDR1 and CDR2 sequences are SGHRS and YFSETQ. V was clipped by 4 bases and J by 4 bases; unmatched bases: 5. The CDR3 DNA sequence: TGCGCCAGCAGCACTTCGACAGGGGGCTATGGCTACACCTTC. It encodes CASSTSTGGYGYTF.

The V and J genes are TRBV28 and TRBJ1-5; D gene unclear. The germline gives CDR1 MDHEN, CDR2 SYDVKM. The CDR3 spans 14 residues. Trimming cost V 1 base and J 3 bases, with 7 bases left between them. The CDR3 loop reads CASSLSSSNQPQHF. CDR3 DNA sequence: TGTGCCAGCAGTTTATCAAGCTCCAATCAGCCCCAGCATTTT.

The chain recombines TRBV11-2 with TRBJ2-3; no clear D gene. This CDR3 spans 13 amino acids. Trimming pared 3 bases from V and 6 bases from J, leaving 10 bases between. Germline CDR1 reads SGHAT; CDR2 reads FQNNGV. This chain's CDR3 is CASSLNLGDTQYF. DNA of the CDR3: TGTGCCAGCAGCTTGAATCTGGGCGATACGCAGTATTTT.

The chain combines TRBV7-3 with TRBJ2-7; TRBD1 matches 8 bases. This CDR3 is built from 15 residues. Germline V gene sequence: CDR1 SGHTA, CDR2 FQGTGA. V was clipped by 2 bases and J by 2 bases; unmatched bases: 5. DNA of the CDR3: TGTGCCAGCAGCTTAGAGTCAGGGGGCGCCTACGAGCAGTACTTC. Protein sequence: CASSLESGGAYEQYF. Based on the CDR3 plus reference TRBV7-3 and TRBJ2-7, the full variable domain is GAGVSQTPSNKVTEKGKYVELRCDPISGHTALYWYRQSLGQGPEFLIYFQGTGAADDSGLPNDRFFAVRPEGSVSTLKIQRTERGDSAVYLCASSLESGGAYEQYFGPGTRLTVT.